Shown below are 2 T cell receptor beta chains from a single sample sequenced in a study of untreated major depressive disorder. The study, taken as a whole, reports: Compared with controls, depressed patients showed more TRBV05-01 (Vbeta 5.1) usage in CD4+ T cells.

These TCRs are of unknown antigen specificity. Assay: immunoSEQ multiplex PCR; the TCRdb copy retains only in-frame clones and omits some. The repertoire holds 25,000 to 30,000 clones, roughly nine tenths seen once, with around 0.78% in the top ten. Specimen: CD4+ T cells from PBMCs. Receptors were obtained from a woman aged 25 to 45 with major depressive disorder.

This rearrangement joins TRBV5-1 to TRBJ1-2; D unresolved. The CDR3 length is 13 residues. Trimming cost V 0 bases and J 5 bases, with 8 bases left between them. Germline V gene data show CDR1 as SGHRS and CDR2 as YFSETQ. CDR3 DNA: TGCGCCAGCAGCTTGGTAGGCGGGTATGGCTACACCTTC. It encodes CASSLVGGYGYTF.

The J gene is TRBJ2-3, the V gene TRBV9; possible D gene TRBD1, 5 bases. This CDR3 spans 13 amino acids. Trimming stripped 4 bases from V and 6 bases from J, with 12 bases between. CDR1 is SGDLS and CDR2 is YYNGEE in the germline V gene. The CDR3, as DNA: TGTGCCAGCAGCAAAACAGCAGGGGATACGCAGTATTTT. Translating it yields CASSKTAGDTQYF.